One and the same sample provided the 16 T cell receptor beta chains below, sequenced in a study of cytomegalovirus exposure and HLA in healthy donors. PCR was performed using 60 Vbeta and 13 Jbeta primers. Repertoires were generated with immunoSEQ multiplex PCR, while TCRdb's copy carries only in-frame clones and drops some. The sample holds 140,000 to 150,000 clones, around two thirds seen once. Specimen: PBMCs. The receptors shown here come from a woman younger than 35 in good health and CMV-seronegative.

The chain's CDR3 is CASSPAGGRLGEQFF. The CDR3 DNA is TGTGCCAGCAGTCCCGCCGGGGGGCGACTAGGTGAGCAGTTCTTC. The chain carries TRBV7-9 and TRBJ2-1; D might be TRBD2 (7 bases). Trimming took off 6 bases at V and 9 bases at J, with 21 bases between the two ends. The CDR3 runs 15 residues. Germline V lookup: CDR1 SEHNR, CDR2 FQNEAQ (reference sequence).

This clone occurred a few times. The genes are TRBV7-8 and TRBJ1-1; D is perhaps TRBD1 (6 bases). This CDR3 is 13 amino acids long. The ends were cut back, 4 bases at V and 4 bases at J, with 10 bases in the middle. Germline CDR1 SGHVS, CDR2 FQNEAQ. CDR3 sequence (DNA): TGTGCCAGCAGCTCAAGGGGGAGCACTGAAGCTTTCTTT. Translating gives CASSSRGSTEAFF.

V is TRBV10-2 and J is TRBJ1-3, with D possibly TRBD1 on 6 matching bases. CDR3 length equals 14 residues. V shed 2 bases and J shed 2 bases, with 7 bases lying between them. Germline lookup yields CDR1 WSHSY and CDR2 SAAADI. The DNA for the CDR3 is TGCGCCAGCAGTGAGCAGGGGACTGGAAACACCATATATTTT. Translation gives CASSEQGTGNTIYF.

The chain joins TRBV9 to TRBJ2-1, with TRBD1 as a possible D gene (5 bases). Germline V CDR1 and CDR2: SGDLS, YYNGEE. Trimming pared 0 bases from V and 3 bases from J, leaving 10 bases between. The CDR3 is 15 residues long. The CDR3 sequence is CASSVGIDSYNEQFF. CDR3 nucleotide sequence: TGTGCCAGCAGCGTAGGGATAGACAGCTACAATGAGCAGTTCTTC.

The rearrangement uses TRBV5-8 and TRBJ1-1; 12 bases map to TRBD1. The CDR3 spans 19 residues. V lost 4 bases and J lost 1; bases outside the gene matches: 14. Germline CDR1 and CDR2: SGHTS and YDEGEE. The DNA for the CDR3 is TGTGCCAGCAGCCTTGGCGGCCCGGGACAGGGGGCATGGAACACTGAAGCTTTCTTT. Translating gives CASSLGGPGQGAWNTEAFF.

The chain links TRBV5-1 to TRBJ2-1, with 7 bases identical to TRBD2. The V gene's germline CDR1 is SGHRS and CDR2 YFSETQ. V was pared by 5 bases and J by 4 bases, with 12 bases of the junction left unmatched. This CDR3 region has 16 residues. The CDR3 spells CASSFREAVPYNEQFF. The CDR3, as DNA: TGCGCCAGCAGTTTCCGGGAGGCAGTCCCGTACAATGAGCAGTTCTTC.

The genes are TRBV6-5 and TRBJ1-4, with TRBD1 matching over 7 bases. CDR1 and CDR2 (germline): MNHEY, SVGAGI. The CDR3 is 15 amino acids. Trimming took 2 bases from V and 4 from J; bases not matched to a gene: 4. CDR3 nucleotide sequence: TGTGCCAGCAGTTACGGGACAGCTCATAATGAAAAACTGTTTTTT. This sequence encodes CASSYGTAHNEKLFF.

This rearrangement joins TRBV23-1 to TRBJ1-6; weak D call: TRBD1 (5 bases). TRBV23-1 is filed as an ORF, its function uncertain. The CDR3 sequence is 14 residues long. The germline V and J ends were trimmed by 6 bases and 6 bases, with 12 bases remaining between them. CDR3 sequence reads: CASRDRASNSPLHF. DNA of the CDR3: TGCGCCAGCAGAGACAGAGCTTCTAATTCACCCCTCCACTTT.

V gene TRBV4-3 combines with J gene TRBJ2-1; 10 bases are a match to TRBD2. In germline, CDR1 is LGHNA, CDR2 YSLEER. This CDR3 has 20 amino acids. The ends lost 4 bases at V and 0 bases at J; junction bases unmatched: 15. CDR3 nucleotides: TGCGCCAGCAGCCTAGAACGACTAGCGGGCATGGGGAGCTCCTACAATGAGCAGTTCTTC. Translated, it gives CASSLERLAGMGSSYNEQFF.

This clone has more than one count but fewer than ten. This chain connects TRBV4-2 to TRBJ1-2, with a weak D call TRBD1 (5 bases). CDR3 length: 15 amino acids. Germline V CDR1 and CDR2: LGHNA, YNFKEQ. V lost 5 bases and J 2 bases, leaving 15 bases between the germline ends. The DNA for the CDR3 is TGTGCCAGCAGCTCGCCCGACAGCGACAACTATGGCTACACCTTC. This sequence encodes CASSSPDSDNYGYTF.

The genes are TRBV7-8 and TRBJ2-7, with TRBD2 matching 9 bases. Germline V gives CDR1 SGHVS, CDR2 FQNEAQ. V shed 4 bases and J 5 bases; nucleotides not matched to a gene: 3. CDR3 length: 13 amino acids. Written as DNA, the CDR3 is TGTGCCAGCAGCTGGCGGGAGGGAGACGAGCAGTACGTC. Translation gives CASSWREGDEQYV.

The V and J genes are TRBV5-1 and TRBJ2-3; 11 bases line up with TRBD2. The germline CDR1 and CDR2 sequences are SGHRS and YFSETQ. This CDR3 region has 15 residues. V shed 0 bases, J shed 7 bases, and the junction held 4 bases outside the gene matches. CDR3: CASSLEASGRYTQYF. CDR3 nucleotides: TGCGCCAGCAGCTTGGAGGCTAGCGGGAGGTATACGCAGTATTTT.

This clone was seen more than once but under ten times. The chain couples TRBV29-1 to TRBJ2-3; 7 nucleotides match TRBD2. The CDR3 loop spans 13 amino acids. Trimming removed 5 bases from V and 4 bases from J; junction bases left unmatched: 6. CDR1 is SQVTM, CDR2 ANQGSEA, per germline. CDR3 sequence (DNA): TGCAGCGTTACGAGGGAGGGGCCAGATACGCAGTATTTT. Translating it yields CSVTREGPDTQYF.

V is TRBV4-1 and J is TRBJ2-6; no reliable D call. The V and J ends lost 4 bases and 3 bases respectively, with 4 bases between them. CDR3 length: 13 amino acids. Germline CDR1 is MGHRA and CDR2 is YSYEKL. The CDR3 protein is CASSPVGANVLTF. The DNA of the CDR3 is TGCGCCAGCAGCCCAGTTGGGGCCAACGTCCTGACTTTC.

The chain employs TRBV19 and TRBJ2-1; a possible D gene is TRBD2 (6 bases). Looked up from germline, CDR1 is LNHDA and CDR2 is SQIVND (reference sequence). The length of the CDR3 is 14 residues. V lost 2 bases to trimming and J lost 6 bases, with 11 bases between them. The CDR3 region has the DNA TGTGCCAGTAGTATATTGGAGGGGCTCAATGAGCAGTTCTTC. Translating it yields CASSILEGLNEQFF.

The chain couples TRBV4-3 to TRBJ2-7, with 12 bases that match TRBD1. This CDR3 contains 16 residues. Trimming removed 1 base from V and 3 bases from J; junction bases left unmatched: 4. Germline V gives CDR1 LGHNA, CDR2 YSLEER. This CDR3 reads CASSQVGQGANYEQYF. The DNA for the CDR3 is TGCGCCAGCAGCCAAGTGGGACAGGGGGCGAACTACGAGCAGTACTTC.